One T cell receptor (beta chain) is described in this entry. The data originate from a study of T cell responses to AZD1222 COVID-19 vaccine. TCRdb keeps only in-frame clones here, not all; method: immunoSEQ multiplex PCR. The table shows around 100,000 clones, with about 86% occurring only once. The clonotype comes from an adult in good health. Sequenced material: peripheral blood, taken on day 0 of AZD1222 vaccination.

The CDR3 sequence is CASGGTASSYEQYF. CDR3 nucleotides: TGTGCCAGCGGGGGGACAGCGAGCTCCTACGAGCAGTACTTC. The J gene is TRBJ2-7, the V gene TRBV27; D may be TRBD1 (7 bases). The germline gives CDR1 MNHEY, CDR2 SMNVEV (reference sequence). There are 14 residues in the CDR3. Trimming pared 8 bases from V and 0 bases from J, leaving 14 bases between.